The 31 T cell receptor beta chains given below trace back to one sample, sequenced in a study of PD-1 blockade in classical Hodgkin lymphoma. Autologous stem cell transplantation was followed by relapse in every patient, and brentuximab vedotin exposure varied. TCRdb's table, derived via immunoSEQ multiplex PCR, lists solely in-frame clones and lacks some. Seen here are about 26,000 clones, over 60% observed once, and the top ten hold over 9.5%. Sequences were derived from peripheral blood mononuclear cells (PBMCs), sampled before the second cycle of nivolumab. These receptors were collected from a human donor with classical Hodgkin lymphoma.

V gene TRBV6-5 combines with J gene TRBJ2-7; D perhaps matches TRBD1 (6 bases). V was trimmed by 6 bases and J by 2 bases, leaving 17 bases between them. Germline-derived CDR1 and CDR2 are MNHEY and SVGAGI. This CDR3 is 15 amino acids long. In DNA, the CDR3 is TGTGCCAGCAGCCTCCAAACAGGGTCCCCCTACGAGCAGTACTTC. Its protein product is CASSLQTGSPYEQYF.

V gene TRBV7-9 combines with J gene TRBJ2-3, with 7 bases matching TRBD1. Trimming cost V 8 bases and J 4 bases; bases outside gene matches: 15. Germline CDR1 SEHNR, CDR2 FQNEAQ (reference sequence). This CDR3 spans 16 amino acids. The CDR3 region has the DNA TGTGCCAGCGGTTTGGACAGGACCCTTTTGGCAGATACGCAGTATTTT. This sequence encodes CASGLDRTLLADTQYF.

This chain joins TRBV6-1 and TRBJ1-2, with 7 nucleotides matching TRBD1. J gave up 2 bases and V 6 bases, and 9 bases lay outside the gene matches. Germline CDR1 is MNHNS and CDR2 is SASEGT. The CDR3 loop spans 15 amino acids. The CDR3 sequence: CASSRDGQANYGYTF. The CDR3 nucleotides read TGTGCCAGCAGCCGGGATGGACAGGCGAACTATGGCTACACCTTC.

V gene TRBV10-3 combines with J gene TRBJ1-6; 11 bases are shared with TRBD1. CDR1 is ENHRY and CDR2 is SYGVKD in the germline V gene. The length of the CDR3 is 15 residues. V lost 5 bases to trimming and J lost 9 bases; unmatched junction nucleotides: 6. CDR3 amino acids: CAISSDRGLGSPLHF. In nucleotides, the CDR3 is TGTGCCATCAGTTCGGACAGGGGGCTGGGTTCACCCCTCCACTTT.

The CDR3 bases are TGTGCCAGCAGCGTCTCCCGGGAGGGCCGAAGAGAGCAGTACTTC. It translates to CASSVSREGRREQYF. This sequence joins TRBV9 and TRBJ2-7, with TRBD2 matching 8 bases. The CDR3 contains 15 residues. The trim removed 2 bases at V and 7 bases at J, leaving 11 bases unmatched. Germline V gene lookup returns CDR1 SGDLS and CDR2 YYNGEE.

The V and J genes are TRBV18 and TRBJ1-4; D gene uncertain. The CDR3 extends over 13 amino acids. V shed 4 bases and J shed 7 bases, with 10 bases lying between them. Germline CDR1 and CDR2: KGHSH and LQKENI. CDR3 sequence reads: CASSQGVSEKLFF. CDR3 DNA: TGTGCCAGCTCACAGGGAGTGAGTGAAAAACTGTTTTTT.

This sequence joins TRBV5-1 and TRBJ1-3; D gene unclear. V was clipped by 0 bases and J by 4 bases, with 2 bases between them. The CDR3 runs 12 residues. Germline-derived CDR1 and CDR2 are SGHRS and YFSETQ. CDR3 in amino acids: CASSLDGNTIYF. The DNA for the CDR3 is TGCGCCAGCAGCTTGGACGGAAACACCATATATTTT.

The genes are TRBV6-1 and TRBJ1-4; TRBD1 matches at 8 bases. Germline V gene data show CDR1 as MNHNS and CDR2 as SASEGT. This CDR3 is built from 15 residues. V gave up 4 bases and J gave up 5 bases; unmatched junction bases: 6. The CDR3 DNA reads TGTGCCAGCAGTGGCAGGGGGCAAGTAAATGAAAAACTGTTTTTT. Its translation: CASSGRGQVNEKLFF.

This clone was seen a handful of times. This chain joins TRBV7-9 and TRBJ2-7; D is tentatively TRBD1 or TRBD2 (5 bases each). V lost 5 bases, J lost 4 bases, and 18 bases lay in between. The CDR3 sequence is 15 residues long. The germline V gene encodes CDR1 SEHNR and CDR2 FQNEAQ (reference sequence). DNA for the CDR3: TGTGCCAGCAGCGAATACGGGACCGATTTTTACGAGCAGTACTTC. This codes for CASSEYGTDFYEQYF.

The rearrangement links TRBV19 to TRBJ1-6; D possibly corresponds to TRBD1 (5 bases). Germline CDR1 reads LNHDA; CDR2 reads SQIVND (reference sequence). The CDR3 extends over 15 amino acids. V was trimmed by 3 bases and J by 8 bases, leaving 14 bases between them. CDR3: CASSIQGEGDSPLHF. CDR3 DNA sequence: TGTGCCAGTAGTATTCAAGGGGAGGGAGATTCACCCCTCCACTTT.

This chain joins TRBV6-6 and TRBJ1-5; weak D call: TRBD1 (5 bases). The CDR3 contains 14 residues. Germline-derived CDR1 and CDR2 are MNHNY and SVGAGI (reference sequence). V was pared by 1 base and J by 3 bases, with 7 bases between. The CDR3 spells CASSYLGVNQPQHF. As DNA, the CDR3 is TGTGCCAGCAGTTACTTAGGGGTCAATCAGCCCCAGCATTTT.

This clone is medium-sized within its sample. The chain combines TRBV19 with TRBJ1-2; TRBD1 agrees at 12 bases. The CDR3 has 15 amino acids. V lost 5 bases and J lost 3; bases outside the gene matches: 4. Per germline, CDR1 LNHDA and CDR2 SQIVND (reference sequence). The CDR3 region is CASSPGTGGDYGYTF. The CDR3 nucleotides read TGTGCCAGTAGTCCCGGGACAGGGGGCGACTATGGCTACACCTTC. Full variable domain (missing parts from reference TRBV19 and TRBJ1-2): DGGITQSPKYLFRKEGQNVTLSCEQNLNHDAMYWYRQDPGQGLRLIYYSQIVNDFQKGDIAEGYSVSREKKESFPLTVTSAQKNPTAFYLCASSPGTGGDYGYTFGSGTRLTVV.

This clone was observed a few times. Different DNA sequences within this sample yield the same CDR3. The rearrangement joins TRBV7-9 to TRBJ1-5; D is undetermined. Germline loops: CDR1 SEHNR, CDR2 FQNEAQ (reference sequence). Trimming shortened V by 1 base and J by 6 bases, and 4 bases separated the two germline ends. The CDR3 spans 12 residues. The CDR3: CASSLGTQPQHF. The CDR3 nucleotides are TGTGCCAGCAGCTTAGGAACTCAGCCCCAGCATTTT.

The V gene is TRBV25-1, the J gene TRBJ1-1; D unclear. The germline V gene encodes CDR1 MGHDK and CDR2 SYGVNS. The CDR3 totals 12 residues. The V and J ends lost 4 bases and 2 bases respectively, with 5 bases between them. The CDR3, as DNA: TGTGCCAGCAGTGCGCGCAACACTGAAGCTTTCTTT. This translates into CASSARNTEAFF. The full variable domain, completed using reference TRBV25-1 and TRBJ1-1, is EADIYQTPRYLVIGTGKKITLECSQTMGHDKMYWYQQDPGMELHLIHYSYGVNSTEKGDLSSESTVSRIRTEHFPLTLESARPSHTSQYLCASSARNTEAFFGQGTRLTVV.

The rearrangement joins TRBV10-2 to TRBJ2-7, with D unresolved. The CDR3 spans 11 residues. Germline loops: CDR1 WSHSY, CDR2 SAAADI. V lost 4 bases and J 6 bases, leaving 7 bases between the germline ends. Here the CDR3 DNA reads TGCGCCAGCAGTGTTAAGTCCGAGCAGTACTTC. Protein sequence: CASSVKSEQYF.

The V and J genes are TRBV28 and TRBJ1-6, with D perhaps matching TRBD1 (6 bases). From germline, CDR1 is MDHEN and CDR2 SYDVKM. With 6 bases removed from V and 8 bases from J, the gap between germline ends came to 29 bases. The CDR3 consists of 19 residues. CDR3 DNA sequence: TGTGCCAGCAGCGAGCCTCGAGGGACAAAGGGCCAGAGGTATTCACCCCTCCACTTT. Amino acid sequence: CASSEPRGTKGQRYSPLHF.

This chain uses TRBV23-1 with TRBJ1-2; D may be TRBD1 (5 bases). TRBV23-1 is an ORF, and what it does is uncertain. Trimming cost V 2 bases and J 7 bases, with 20 bases left between them. The CDR3 runs 16 residues. CDR3 DNA sequence: TGCGCCAGCAGTCAACCCTCTGGCAGGGTATATAGTGGCTACACCTTC. Residues: CASSQPSGRVYSGYTF.

The genes are TRBV10-3 and TRBJ2-7; 9 bases are shared with TRBD1. The CDR3 runs 15 residues. V was clipped by 6 bases and J by 0 bases; unmatched bases: 6. Per the germline V gene, CDR1 is ENHRY and CDR2 is SYGVKD. The CDR3 sequence: CAISPDRGNSYEQYF. CDR3 nucleotide sequence: TGTGCCATCAGCCCCGACAGGGGGAACTCCTACGAGCAGTACTTC.

The CDR3: CASSFMAGAPGELFF. Written as DNA, the CDR3 is TGTGCCAGCAGTTTCATGGCAGGGGCCCCCGGGGAGCTGTTTTTT. The chain employs TRBV27 and TRBJ2-2, with a weak D call TRBD1 (6 bases). Trimming pared 3 bases from V and 6 bases from J, leaving 14 bases between. The CDR3 has 15 amino acids. CDR1 and CDR2 (germline): MNHEY, SMNVEV (reference sequence).

The chain combines TRBV14 with TRBJ1-1; D is perhaps TRBD1 (5 bases). Germline V gene data show CDR1 as SGHDN and CDR2 as FVKESK. CDR3 size: 15 residues. V lost 4 bases and J 5 bases, leaving 17 bases between the germline ends. The CDR3 reads CASSPIGRVVTEAFF. In DNA, the CDR3 is TGTGCCAGCAGCCCCATCGGCAGGGTTGTGACTGAAGCTTTCTTT.

This sequence joins TRBV4-1 and TRBJ2-3, with 14 bases lining up with TRBD2. CDR3 size: 18 residues. With V trimmed by 0 bases and J by 3 bases, 5 bases remained unmatched. Germline lookup yields CDR1 MGHRA and CDR2 YSYEKL. Written as DNA, the CDR3 is TGCGCCAGCAGCCAAGATCGGACTAGCGGGGGGTTAACAGATACGCAGTATTTT. Its translation: CASSQDRTSGGLTDTQYF.

V usage is TRBV6-5 and J usage is TRBJ2-5; 7 nucleotides align to TRBD1. The DNA end is more similar to TRBJ2-7, so the J call may be wrong. The germline CDR1 and CDR2 sequences are MNHEY and SVGAGI. This CDR3 contains 15 residues. The CDR3 DNA sequence: TGTGCCAGCAGTTACTCCGGGACAGATTTCTACGAGCAGTACTTC. It yields the protein CASSYSGTDFYEQYF.

The V call is TRBV11-2, the J call TRBJ2-5; D is undetermined. V dropped 1 base and J dropped 3 bases, with 12 bases sitting between them. The CDR3 runs to 15 residues. CDR1 and CDR2 (germline): SGHAT, FQNNGV. This CDR3 reads CASSLGAAFEETQYF. The CDR3 region has the DNA TGTGCCAGCAGCTTAGGCGCGGCCTTCGAAGAGACCCAGTACTTC.

Note on this clone: The sample has other DNA sequences that encode this CDR3 too. The chain carries TRBV28 and TRBJ2-7, with D perhaps matching TRBD1 or TRBD2 (5 bases each). The germline gives CDR1 MDHEN, CDR2 SYDVKM. V was pared by 5 bases and J by 6 bases, with 14 bases between. The CDR3 is 13 amino acids. The CDR3 coding sequence is TGTGCCAGCAGTCCGGGACGTCCAGTCGAGCAGTACTTC. Translating gives CASSPGRPVEQYF.

This chain links TRBV12-5 with TRBJ2-4, with TRBD2 as a possible D gene (5 bases). This CDR3 has 16 residues. The V gene's germline CDR1 is LGHNT and CDR2 FRNRAP. Trimming pared 0 bases from V and 5 bases from J, leaving 14 bases between. In DNA form, the CDR3 reads TGTGCTAGTGGTTTGGTACAGTGGAGGCCCGAAAACATTCAGTACTTC. Translated: CASGLVQWRPENIQYF.

The J gene is TRBJ2-6, the V gene TRBV9, with D tentatively TRBD1 or TRBD2 (6 bases each). The CDR3 sequence is 15 residues long. V dropped 4 bases and J dropped 3 bases, with 11 bases sitting between them. CDR1 is SGDLS, CDR2 YYNGEE, per germline. The CDR3 sequence is CASSSGGLGANVLTF. As DNA, the CDR3 is TGTGCCAGCAGCTCTGGGGGGCTTGGGGCCAACGTCCTGACTTTC.

The chain uses TRBV4-2 and TRBJ1-3; 7 bases agree with TRBD1. The germline CDR1 and CDR2 sequences are LGHNA and YNFKEQ. This CDR3 contains 16 residues. The V gene end was trimmed by 4 bases and the J gene end by 0 bases; junction bases not matched to a gene: 6. The DNA for the CDR3 is TGTGCCAGCAGCCTCGTAGGGGGCAACTCTGGAAACACCATATATTTT. Amino acids: CASSLVGGNSGNTIYF.

V is TRBV19 and J is TRBJ2-7; 7 positions agree with TRBD1. V was pared by 5 bases and J by 1 base, with 20 bases of the junction left unmatched. The germline V gene encodes CDR1 LNHDA and CDR2 SQIVND (reference sequence). The CDR3 extends over 19 amino acids. CDR3 region: CASSLQRRSDRDLSYEQYF. In DNA form, the CDR3 reads TGTGCCAGTAGTCTACAGCGGAGATCTGACAGGGATCTTTCCTACGAGCAGTACTTC. The entire variable domain, with the rest obtained from reference TRBV19 and TRBJ2-7, is as follows: DGGITQSPKYLFRKEGQNVTLSCEQNLNHDAMYWYRQDPGQGLRLIYYSQIVNDFQKGDIAEGYSVSREKKESFPLTVTSAQKNPTAFYLCASSLQRRSDRDLSYEQYFGPGTRLTVT.

V is TRBV11-1 and J is TRBJ2-6; D is perhaps TRBD1 or TRBD2 (5 bases each). Germline V gene lookup returns CDR1 SGHAT and CDR2 FQDESV (reference sequence). V lost 5 bases, J lost 12 bases, and 20 bases lay in between. The CDR3 covers 15 residues. CDR3 DNA sequence: TGTGCCAGCAGCCCCGAGGGGCCCCGACTTCGCGTCCTGACTTTC. Translated: CASSPEGPRLRVLTF.

On this clone itself: Other DNA sequences in this sample translate to the same CDR3. The V gene is TRBV9, the J gene TRBJ2-7, with D maybe TRBD1 (5 bases). The CDR3 runs 15 residues. The V end lost 0 bases, the J end lost 0 bases, and 10 bases lay between the germline ends. The V gene's germline CDR1 is SGDLS and CDR2 YYNGEE. DNA of the CDR3: TGTGCCAGCAGCGTAGGGGCAGGGCTCTCCTACGAGCAGTACTTC. It encodes CASSVGAGLSYEQYF.

In nucleotides, the CDR3 is TGTGCCAGCCTTACCTCTAAGGGCGGAAACACCATATATTTT. Translation gives CASLTSKGGNTIYF. The J gene is TRBJ1-3, the V gene TRBV5-6, with no clear D. The V gene's germline CDR1 is SGHDT and CDR2 YYEEEE. The V end was cut by 7 bases, the J end by 4 bases, with 15 bases between. This CDR3 has 14 amino acids. The variable domain in full, with the rest retrieved from reference TRBV5-6 and TRBJ1-3, is DAGVTQSPTHLIKTRGQQVTLRCSPKSGHDTVSWYQQALGQGPQFIFQYYEEEERQRGNFPDRFSGHQFPNYSSELNVNALLLGDSALYLCASLTSKGGNTIYFGEGSWLTVV.